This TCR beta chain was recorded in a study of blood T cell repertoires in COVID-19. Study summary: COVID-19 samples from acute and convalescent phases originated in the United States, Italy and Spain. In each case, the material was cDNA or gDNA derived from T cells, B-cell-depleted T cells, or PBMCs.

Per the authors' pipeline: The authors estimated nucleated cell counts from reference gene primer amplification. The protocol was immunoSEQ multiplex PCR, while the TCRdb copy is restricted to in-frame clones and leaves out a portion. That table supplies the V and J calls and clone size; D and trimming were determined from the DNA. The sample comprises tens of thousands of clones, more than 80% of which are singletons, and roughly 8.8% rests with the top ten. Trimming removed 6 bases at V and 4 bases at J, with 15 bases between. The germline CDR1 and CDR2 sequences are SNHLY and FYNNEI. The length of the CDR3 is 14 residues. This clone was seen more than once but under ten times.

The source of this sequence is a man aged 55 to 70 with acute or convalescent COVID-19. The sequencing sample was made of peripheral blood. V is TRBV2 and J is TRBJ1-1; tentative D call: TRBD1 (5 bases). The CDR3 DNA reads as TGTGCCAGCAGGGGGAGGACGGGGGGCACTGAAGCTTTCTTT. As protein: CASRGRTGGTEAFF.